This T cell receptor (beta chain) emerged from a study of shared clonotypes between healthy human individuals. Profiling relied on immunoSEQ multiplex PCR, and the TCRdb table lists in-frame clones only, not all of them. Here the sample spans under 1,900,000 clones, approximately 98.5% being singletons. Study conclusions and caveats: What naive subsets generally showed was a larger estimated richness than memory subsets showed. The rarefaction results pointed to incomplete sorted-subset sequencing despite large depth. For naive CD4 cells, 4.5% to 6.5% of clonotypes were shared across a handful of donors. Sampling covered blood only; tissue repertoires likely differ.

Germline CDR1 SGHDT, CDR2 YYEEEE. J was trimmed by 2 bases and V by 0 bases; bases with no gene match: 4. The CDR3 contains 15 residues. Points on this clone: Its antigen remains unidentified.

This chain joins TRBV5-6 and TRBJ2-7, with 8 bases matching TRBD1. The sequencing input was naive CD4+ T cells sorted from blood. Noted subset: CD45RA+ positively selected. The origin of this receptor is a man between 25 and 39 years old in good health. The CDR3 region has the DNA TGTGCCAGCAGCTTGGACAGGGGGATTCCCTACGAGCAGTACTTC. This translates into CASSLDRGIPYEQYF.